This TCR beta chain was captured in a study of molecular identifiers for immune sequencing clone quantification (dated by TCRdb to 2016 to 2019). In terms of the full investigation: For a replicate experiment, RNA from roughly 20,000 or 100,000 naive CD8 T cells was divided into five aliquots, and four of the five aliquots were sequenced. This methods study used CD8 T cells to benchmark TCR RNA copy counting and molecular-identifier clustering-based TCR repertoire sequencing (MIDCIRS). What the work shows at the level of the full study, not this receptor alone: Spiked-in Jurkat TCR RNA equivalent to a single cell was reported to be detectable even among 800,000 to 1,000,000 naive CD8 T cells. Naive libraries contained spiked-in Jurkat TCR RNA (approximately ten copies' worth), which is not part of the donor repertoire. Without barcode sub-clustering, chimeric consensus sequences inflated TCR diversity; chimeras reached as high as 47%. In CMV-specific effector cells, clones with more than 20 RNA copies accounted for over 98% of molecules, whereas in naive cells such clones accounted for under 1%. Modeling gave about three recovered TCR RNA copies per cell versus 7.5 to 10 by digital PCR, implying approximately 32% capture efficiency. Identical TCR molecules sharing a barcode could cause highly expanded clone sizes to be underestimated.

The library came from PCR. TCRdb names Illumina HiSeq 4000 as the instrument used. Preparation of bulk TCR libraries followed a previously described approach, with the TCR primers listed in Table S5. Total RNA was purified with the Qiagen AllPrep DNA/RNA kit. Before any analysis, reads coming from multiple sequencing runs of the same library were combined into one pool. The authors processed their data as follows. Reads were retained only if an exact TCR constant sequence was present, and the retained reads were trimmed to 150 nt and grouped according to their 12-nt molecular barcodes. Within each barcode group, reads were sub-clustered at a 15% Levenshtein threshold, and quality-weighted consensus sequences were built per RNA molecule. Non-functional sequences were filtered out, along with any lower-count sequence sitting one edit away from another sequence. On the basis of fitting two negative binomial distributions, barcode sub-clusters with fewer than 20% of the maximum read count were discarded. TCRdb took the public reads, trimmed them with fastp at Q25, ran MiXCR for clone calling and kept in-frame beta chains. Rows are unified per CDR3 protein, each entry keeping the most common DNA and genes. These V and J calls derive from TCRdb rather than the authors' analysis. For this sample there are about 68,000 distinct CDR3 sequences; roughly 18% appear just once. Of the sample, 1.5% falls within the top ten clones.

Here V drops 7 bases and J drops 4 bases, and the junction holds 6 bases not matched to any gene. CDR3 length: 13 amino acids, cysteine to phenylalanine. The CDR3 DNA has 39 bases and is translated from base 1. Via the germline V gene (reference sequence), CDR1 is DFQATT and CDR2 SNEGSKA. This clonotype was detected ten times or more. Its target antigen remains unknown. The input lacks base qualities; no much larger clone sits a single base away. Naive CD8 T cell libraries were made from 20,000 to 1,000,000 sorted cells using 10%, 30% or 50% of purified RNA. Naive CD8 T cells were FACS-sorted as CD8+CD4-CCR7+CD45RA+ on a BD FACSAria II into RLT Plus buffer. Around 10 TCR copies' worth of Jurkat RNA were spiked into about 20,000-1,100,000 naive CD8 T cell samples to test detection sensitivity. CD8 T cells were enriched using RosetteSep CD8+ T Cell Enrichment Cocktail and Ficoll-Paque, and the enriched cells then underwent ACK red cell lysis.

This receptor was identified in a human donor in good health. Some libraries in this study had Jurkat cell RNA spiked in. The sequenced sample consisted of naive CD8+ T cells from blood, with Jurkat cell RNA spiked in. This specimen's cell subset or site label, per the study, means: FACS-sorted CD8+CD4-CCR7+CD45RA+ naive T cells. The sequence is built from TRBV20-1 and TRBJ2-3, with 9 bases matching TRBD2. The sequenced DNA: TGCAGTGTGGGGCGGGAGGGCCCAGATACGCAGTATTTT. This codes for CSVGREGPDTQYF.